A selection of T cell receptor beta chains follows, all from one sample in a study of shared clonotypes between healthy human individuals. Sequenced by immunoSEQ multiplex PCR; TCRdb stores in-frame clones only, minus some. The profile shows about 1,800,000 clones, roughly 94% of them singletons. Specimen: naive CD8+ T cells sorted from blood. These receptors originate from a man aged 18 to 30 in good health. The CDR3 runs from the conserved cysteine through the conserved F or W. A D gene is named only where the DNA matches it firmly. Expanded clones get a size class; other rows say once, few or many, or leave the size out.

cdr3_nt: TGCGCCAGCAGCTTAGAGGGGGCGCTGGCCACCTTC; cdr3_aa: CASSLEGALATF; j_call: TRBJ1-2; v_call: TRBV5-1; d_call: TRBD1; clone_size: -
cdr3_nt: TGCGCCAGCAGCTTCTACCGGACTAACCAAGAGACCCAGTACTTC; cdr3_aa: CASSFYRTNQETQYF; j_call: TRBJ2-5; v_call: TRBV4-1; d_call: -; clone_size: -
cdr3_nt: TGTGCCAGCAGCGAATCCCCCGACATGGTTTCCTACGAGCAGTACTTC; cdr3_aa: CASSESPDMVSYEQYF; j_call: TRBJ2-7; v_call: TRBV2; d_call: -; clone_size: once
cdr3_nt: TGTGCCAGCAGCTTAGCGCTTGGGTGGGGGCCCACAGATACGCAGTATTTT; cdr3_aa: CASSLALGWGPTDTQYF; j_call: TRBJ2-3; v_call: TRBV7-6; d_call: -; clone_size: -
cdr3_nt: TGCACCAGCAGCTGGGTACCGGGACAGGGCCACGAGCAGTACTTC; cdr3_aa: CTSSWVPGQGHEQYF; j_call: TRBJ2-7; v_call: TRBV1; d_call: -; clone_size: once
cdr3_nt: TGCGCCAGCAGTAGGGGCTACTCCTACGAGCAGTACTTC; cdr3_aa: CASSRGYSYEQYF; j_call: TRBJ2-7; v_call: TRBV10-1; d_call: -; clone_size: -
cdr3_nt: TGCGCCAGCAGCCAAGTTCCAGGGTCCTACAATGAGCAGTTCTTC; cdr3_aa: CASSQVPGSYNEQFF; j_call: TRBJ2-1; v_call: TRBV4-1; d_call: -; clone_size: -
cdr3_nt: TGTGCCAGCAGCAAAGTTGGGGGACGGAACATCTACGAGCAGTACTTC; cdr3_aa: CASSKVGGRNIYEQYF; j_call: TRBJ2-7; v_call: TRBV21-1; d_call: -; clone_size: -
cdr3_nt: TGTGCCAGCAGTGACCCGGGACAGGGGGCAAACGAGCAGTACTTC; cdr3_aa: CASSDPGQGANEQYF; j_call: TRBJ2-7; v_call: TRBV2; d_call: TRBD1; clone_size: once
cdr3_nt: TGTGCCAGTAGTATACTACAGGGAGCTGAAGCTTTCTTT; cdr3_aa: CASSILQGAEAFF; j_call: TRBJ1-1; v_call: TRBV19; d_call: -; clone_size: few
cdr3_nt: TGCGCCAGCAGCCAAGATCTGGCTACCCAGCAGTACTTC; cdr3_aa: CASSQDLATQQYF; j_call: TRBJ2-7; v_call: TRBV4-3; d_call: -; clone_size: -
cdr3_nt: TGTGCCAGCAGTTACTCGGCAGCATCTGAAGCTTTCTTT; cdr3_aa: CASSYSAASEAFF; j_call: TRBJ1-1; v_call: TRBV6-5; d_call: -; clone_size: -
cdr3_nt: TGTGCCAGCAGTTTACAGGGGACCGGGGAGCTGTTTTTT; cdr3_aa: CASSLQGTGELFF; j_call: TRBJ2-2; v_call: TRBV13; d_call: TRBD1; clone_size: once
cdr3_nt: TGTGCCATCAGTGAGTCGAATCGGGATATAGGTACTGAAGCTTTCTTT; cdr3_aa: CAISESNRDIGTEAFF; j_call: TRBJ1-1; v_call: TRBV10-3; d_call: -; clone_size: -
cdr3_nt: TGTGCCAGCAGTTTCCTCGGGGACCTCACTGAAGCTTTCTTT; cdr3_aa: CASSFLGDLTEAFF; j_call: TRBJ1-1; v_call: TRBV6-6; d_call: -; clone_size: -
cdr3_nt: TGCGCCAGCAGTCAATCAGTGGAATGGGAAACCAACACCGGGGAGCTGTTTTTT; cdr3_aa: CASSQSVEWETNTGELFF; j_call: TRBJ2-2; v_call: TRBV23-1; d_call: -; clone_size: once
cdr3_nt: TGTGCCAGCAGCTTGGCCGGAGGCAGGGCCTACGAGCAGTACTTC; cdr3_aa: CASSLAGGRAYEQYF; j_call: TRBJ2-7; v_call: TRBV5-6; d_call: -; clone_size: -
cdr3_nt: TGTGCCAGCAGTGAATCGGTGGAGACTGAAGCTTTCTTT; cdr3_aa: CASSESVETEAFF; j_call: TRBJ1-1; v_call: TRBV6-4; d_call: -; clone_size: -
cdr3_nt: TGTGCCAGCAGCTTGTCAGGGATTAACACCGGGGAGCTGTTTTTT; cdr3_aa: CASSLSGINTGELFF; j_call: TRBJ2-2; v_call: TRBV5-6; d_call: -; clone_size: -
cdr3_nt: TGTGCCAGCAGCGAAGAAGGTACTAGCGGGACCCTCGAGCAGTACTTC; cdr3_aa: CASSEEGTSGTLEQYF; j_call: TRBJ2-7; v_call: TRBV7-9; d_call: TRBD2; clone_size: -
cdr3_nt: TGTGCCAGCGGGGTCGGTGGCTATGGCTACACCTTC; cdr3_aa: CASGVGGYGYTF; j_call: TRBJ1-2; v_call: TRBV27; d_call: -; clone_size: -
cdr3_nt: TGTGCCAGTAGTACCAGACTAGCGCACAGCTCTCCCTACGAGCAGTACTTC; cdr3_aa: CASSTRLAHSSPYEQYF; j_call: TRBJ2-7; v_call: TRBV19; d_call: TRBD2; clone_size: -
cdr3_nt: TGTGCCAGCAGTTACTCAGGGTCCGGCGAGCAGTACTTC; cdr3_aa: CASSYSGSGEQYF; j_call: TRBJ2-7; v_call: TRBV6-5; d_call: -; clone_size: -
cdr3_nt: TGTGCCAGCAGCCCCGGACAGGGCCAAGAGACCCAGTACTTC; cdr3_aa: CASSPGQGQETQYF; j_call: TRBJ2-5; v_call: TRBV9; d_call: TRBD1; clone_size: -
cdr3_nt: TGTGCCAGCAGCTTGGGGGCAGGGGGCAACTACAATGAGCAGTTCTTC; cdr3_aa: CASSLGAGGNYNEQFF; j_call: TRBJ2-1; v_call: TRBV5-4; d_call: TRBD1; clone_size: -
cdr3_nt: TGTGCCAGTAGTATCTCTTTAAGCTCCTACAATGAGCAGTTCTTC; cdr3_aa: CASSISLSSYNEQFF; j_call: TRBJ2-1; v_call: TRBV19; d_call: -; clone_size: -
cdr3_nt: TGTGCCAGCTCACCCGGACAGGGGGCATCCTATAATTCACCCCTCCACTTT; cdr3_aa: CASSPGQGASYNSPLHF; j_call: TRBJ1-6; v_call: TRBV18; d_call: TRBD1; clone_size: once
cdr3_nt: TGTGCCAGCAGCTTACCCCACAGGGATCATGAAAAACTGTTTTTT; cdr3_aa: CASSLPHRDHEKLFF; j_call: TRBJ1-4; v_call: TRBV7-9; d_call: -; clone_size: -
cdr3_nt: TGCAGCGTTGTCGTCAACTATGGCTACACCTTC; cdr3_aa: CSVVVNYGYTF; j_call: TRBJ1-2; v_call: TRBV29-1; d_call: -; clone_size: -
cdr3_nt: TGTGCCAGCAGCACCACCGGGGAGCTGTTTTTT; cdr3_aa: CASSTTGELFF; j_call: TRBJ2-2; v_call: TRBV28; d_call: -; clone_size: -
cdr3_nt: TGTGCCTGGGACAGGGAAAACACTGAAGCTTTCTTT; cdr3_aa: CAWDRENTEAFF; j_call: TRBJ1-1; v_call: TRBV30; d_call: TRBD1; clone_size: -
cdr3_nt: TGTGCCAGCAGCCTCAGACAGGGTAACTATGGCTACACCTTC; cdr3_aa: CASSLRQGNYGYTF; j_call: TRBJ1-2; v_call: TRBV14; d_call: TRBD1; clone_size: -